The clone carrying this T cell receptor beta chain was seen only a few times. Its specificity is unknown. The TCR library protocol was used to attach unique molecular identifiers. These identifiers were attached to individual cDNA molecules. TCRdb itself ran the 5' RACE reads through MiXCR, one entry per CDR3 protein. The sample carries some 50,000 distinct CDR3 sequences, 3.5% to 4.5% recorded once. These data are taken from a study of early T cells in non-severe SARS-CoV-2 infection. In the study overall: The chains were unpaired, and the sequenced material was bulk RNA from unsorted whole blood.

Study-level findings and limits: Matches to VDJdb favored anti-spike CD8 responses and missed private and CD4 specificities.

The V and J ends lost 5 bases and 0 bases respectively, with 13 bases between them. Germline CDR1 SGHTA, CDR2 FQGNSA. CDR3 length: 15 residues. The chain has TRBV7-2 and TRBJ1-2, with a possible D match to TRBD1 (5 bases). Sequenced sample: whole blood. The clonotype originates from an adult who was a healthcare worker with PCR-confirmed SARS-CoV-2 infection or an uninfected control (not recorded which). The CDR3 DNA reads TGTGCCAGCAGCCCACAGGATTTTTCTAACTATGGCTACACCTTC. Amino acids: CASSPQDFSNYGYTF. Based on the CDR3 plus reference TRBV7-2 and TRBJ1-2, the full variable domain is GAGVSQSPSNKVTEKGKDVELRCDPISGHTALYWYRQSLGQGLEFLIYFQGNSAPDKSGLPSDRFSAERTGGSVSTLTIQRTQQEDSAVYLCASSPQDFSNYGYTFGSGTRLTVV.